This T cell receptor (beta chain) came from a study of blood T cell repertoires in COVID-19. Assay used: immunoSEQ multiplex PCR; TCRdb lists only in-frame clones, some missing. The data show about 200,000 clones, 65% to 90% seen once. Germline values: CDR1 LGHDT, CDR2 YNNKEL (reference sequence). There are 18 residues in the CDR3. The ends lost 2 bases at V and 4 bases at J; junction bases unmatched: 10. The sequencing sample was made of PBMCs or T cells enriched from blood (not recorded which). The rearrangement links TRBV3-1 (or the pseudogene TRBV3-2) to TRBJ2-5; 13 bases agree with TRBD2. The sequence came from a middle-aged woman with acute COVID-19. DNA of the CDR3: TGTGCCAGCAGCCAAAAGACTAGCGGGAGGTTGAAGGGAGAGACCCAGTACTTC. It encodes CASSQKTSGRLKGETQYF.